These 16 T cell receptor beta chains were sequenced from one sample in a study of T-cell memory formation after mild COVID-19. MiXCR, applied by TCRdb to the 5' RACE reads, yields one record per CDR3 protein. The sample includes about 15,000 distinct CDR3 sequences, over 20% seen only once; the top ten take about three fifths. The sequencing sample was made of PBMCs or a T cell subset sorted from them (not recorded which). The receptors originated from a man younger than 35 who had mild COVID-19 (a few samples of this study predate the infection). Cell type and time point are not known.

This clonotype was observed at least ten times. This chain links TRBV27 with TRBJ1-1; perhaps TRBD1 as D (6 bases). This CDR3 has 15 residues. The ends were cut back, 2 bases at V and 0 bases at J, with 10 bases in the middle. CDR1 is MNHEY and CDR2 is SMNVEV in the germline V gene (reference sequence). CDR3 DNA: TGTGCCAGCAGTTTAGTGGACAGACTGAACACTGAAGCTTTCTTT. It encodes CASSLVDRLNTEAFF.

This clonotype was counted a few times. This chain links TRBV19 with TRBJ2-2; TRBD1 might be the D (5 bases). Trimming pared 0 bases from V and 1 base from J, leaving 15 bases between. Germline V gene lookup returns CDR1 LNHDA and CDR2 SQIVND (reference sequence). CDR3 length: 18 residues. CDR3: CASSIDIVGARNTGELFF. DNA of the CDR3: TGTGCCAGTAGTATAGATATAGTAGGGGCGCGGAACACCGGGGAGCTGTTTTTT.

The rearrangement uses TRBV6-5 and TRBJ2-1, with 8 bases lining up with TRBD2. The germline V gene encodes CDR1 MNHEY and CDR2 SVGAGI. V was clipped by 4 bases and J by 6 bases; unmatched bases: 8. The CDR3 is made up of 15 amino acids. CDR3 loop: CASSSGRGVFNEQFF. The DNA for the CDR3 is TGTGCCAGCAGTTCCGGGAGGGGGGTGTTCAATGAGCAGTTCTTC.

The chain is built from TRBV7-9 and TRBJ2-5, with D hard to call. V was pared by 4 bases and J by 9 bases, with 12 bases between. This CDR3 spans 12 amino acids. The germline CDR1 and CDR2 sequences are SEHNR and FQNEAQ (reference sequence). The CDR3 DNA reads TGTGCCAGCAGCTCGGGCAGAGGATCCCAGTACTTC. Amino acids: CASSSGRGSQYF.

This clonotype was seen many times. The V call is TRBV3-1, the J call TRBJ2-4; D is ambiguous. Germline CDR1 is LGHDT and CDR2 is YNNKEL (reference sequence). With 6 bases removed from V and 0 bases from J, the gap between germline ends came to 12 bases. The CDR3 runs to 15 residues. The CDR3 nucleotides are TGTGCCAGCAGTATGGGTGCGGTAGCCAAAAACATTCAGTACTTC. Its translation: CASSMGAVAKNIQYF.

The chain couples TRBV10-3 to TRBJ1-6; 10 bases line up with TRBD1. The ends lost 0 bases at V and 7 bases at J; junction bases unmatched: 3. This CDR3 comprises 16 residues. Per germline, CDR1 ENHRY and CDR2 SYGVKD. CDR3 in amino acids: CAISESSGQGNSPLHF. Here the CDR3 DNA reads TGTGCCATCAGTGAGTCATCGGGACAGGGGAATTCACCCCTCCACTTT.

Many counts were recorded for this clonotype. The CDR3 reads CSARVNEGTEAFF. In DNA form, the CDR3 reads TGCAGTGCTAGAGTGAACGAGGGGACTGAAGCTTTCTTT. The chain carries TRBV20-1 and TRBJ1-1; possibly TRBD1 for D (5 bases). CDR3 size: 13 residues. The ends were cut back, 1 base at V and 5 bases at J, with 11 bases in the middle. Germline V CDR1 and CDR2: DFQATT, SNEGSKA (reference sequence).

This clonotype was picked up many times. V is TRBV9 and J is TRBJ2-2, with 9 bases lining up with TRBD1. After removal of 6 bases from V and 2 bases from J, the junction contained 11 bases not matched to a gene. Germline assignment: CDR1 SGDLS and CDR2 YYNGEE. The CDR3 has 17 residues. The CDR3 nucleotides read TGTGCCAGCACCTCGCCGGGACAGGGCGAAAACACCGGGGAGCTGTTTTTT. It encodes CASTSPGQGENTGELFF.

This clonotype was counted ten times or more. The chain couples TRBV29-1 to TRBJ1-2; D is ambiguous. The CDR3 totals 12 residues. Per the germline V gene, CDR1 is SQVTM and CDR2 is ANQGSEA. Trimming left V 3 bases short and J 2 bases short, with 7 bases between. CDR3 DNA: TGCAGCGTTGACTCTGGGAACTATGGCTACACCTTC. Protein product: CSVDSGNYGYTF.

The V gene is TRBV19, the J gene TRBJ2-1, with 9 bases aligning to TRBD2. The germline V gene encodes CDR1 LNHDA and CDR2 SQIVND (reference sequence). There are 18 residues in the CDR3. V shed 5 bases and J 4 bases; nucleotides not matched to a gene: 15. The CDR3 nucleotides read TGTGCCAGTAGTCCCCGTCGGGGCGGGAGGGCCGGGTACAATGAGCAGTTCTTC. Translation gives CASSPRRGGRAGYNEQFF.

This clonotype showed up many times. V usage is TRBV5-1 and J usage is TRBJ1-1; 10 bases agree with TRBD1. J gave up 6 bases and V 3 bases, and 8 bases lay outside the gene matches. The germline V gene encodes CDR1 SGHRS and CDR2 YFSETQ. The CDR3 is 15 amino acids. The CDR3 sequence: CASSWTGGFISEAFF. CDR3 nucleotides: TGCGCCAGCAGCTGGACAGGGGGTTTCATCTCTGAAGCTTTCTTT.

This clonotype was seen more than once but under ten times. CDR3 loop: CAWSAGKSNQPQHF. The CDR3 bases are TGTGCCTGGAGTGCGGGCAAAAGCAATCAGCCCCAGCATTTT. This rearrangement joins TRBV30 to TRBJ1-5; D is unresolved. From germline, CDR1 is GTSNPN and CDR2 SVGIG (reference sequence). V shed 1 base and J shed 1 base, with 8 bases lying between them. This CDR3 contains 14 residues.

CDR3 DNA: TGTGCCACCAGTGATAGCAGGGTCCCCTACAATGAGCAGTTCTTC. It yields the protein CATSDSRVPYNEQFF. This chain joins TRBV24-1 and TRBJ2-1, with D possibly TRBD1 on 5 matching bases. CDR1 is KGHDR and CDR2 is SFDVKD in the germline V gene. Trimming took 3 bases from V and 2 from J, leaving 10 bases between them. This CDR3 contains 15 residues.

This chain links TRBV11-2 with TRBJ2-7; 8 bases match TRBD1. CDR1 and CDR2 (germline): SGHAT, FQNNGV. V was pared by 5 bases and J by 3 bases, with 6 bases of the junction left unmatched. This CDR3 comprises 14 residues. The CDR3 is CASSTNGQGYEQYF. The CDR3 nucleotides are TGTGCCAGCAGCACAAATGGACAGGGCTACGAGCAGTACTTC.

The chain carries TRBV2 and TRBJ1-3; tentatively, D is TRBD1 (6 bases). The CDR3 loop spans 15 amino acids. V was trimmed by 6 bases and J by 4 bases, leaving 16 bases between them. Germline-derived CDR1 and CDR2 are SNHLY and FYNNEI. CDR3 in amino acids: CASSVGGHLGNTIYF. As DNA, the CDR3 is TGTGCCAGCAGCGTCGGGGGACACCTAGGAAACACCATATATTTT.

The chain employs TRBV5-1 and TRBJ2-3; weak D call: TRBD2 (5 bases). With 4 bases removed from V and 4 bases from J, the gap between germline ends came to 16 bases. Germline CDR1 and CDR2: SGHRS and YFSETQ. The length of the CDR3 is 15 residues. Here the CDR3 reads CASSQERGGADTQYF. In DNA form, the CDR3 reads TGCGCCAGCAGCCAGGAACGGGGTGGGGCAGATACGCAGTATTTT.